The clone carrying this T cell receptor beta chain was seen a handful of times. Its antigen is undetermined. The source of the sample is a study of siplizumab effects on memory and regulatory T cells. Study conclusions and caveats: Alloreactive sequences that could be traced to unstimulated CD4+ memory cells showed a significant reduction under siplizumab. Mappable alloreactive CD4+ clones were on average about 62% Treg-derived with siplizumab, under 30% in controls. Naive T cells seemed more diverse than memory cells and seemed major alloresponse contributors.

Assays examined 95,000 to 100,000 TCR templates per sample. Only in-frame clones appear in the TCRdb table, and some are missing; sequencing was by immunoSEQ multiplex PCR. Of approximately 100,000 clones listed, around 90% are singletons. Between the trimmed V and J ends, which lost 2 bases and 8 bases, there was a span of 10 bases. In germline, CDR1 is SGHVS, CDR2 FQNEAQ. The CDR3 extends over 13 amino acids. The source of this sequence is a human donor in good health. The sequencing input was non-Treg CD4+ T cells sorted from blood. The chain carries TRBV7-8 and TRBJ2-1; a possible D gene is TRBD2 (5 bases). The CDR3 is CASSLPARDEQFF. In DNA, the CDR3 is TGTGCCAGCAGCTTACCAGCGCGGGATGAGCAGTTCTTC.